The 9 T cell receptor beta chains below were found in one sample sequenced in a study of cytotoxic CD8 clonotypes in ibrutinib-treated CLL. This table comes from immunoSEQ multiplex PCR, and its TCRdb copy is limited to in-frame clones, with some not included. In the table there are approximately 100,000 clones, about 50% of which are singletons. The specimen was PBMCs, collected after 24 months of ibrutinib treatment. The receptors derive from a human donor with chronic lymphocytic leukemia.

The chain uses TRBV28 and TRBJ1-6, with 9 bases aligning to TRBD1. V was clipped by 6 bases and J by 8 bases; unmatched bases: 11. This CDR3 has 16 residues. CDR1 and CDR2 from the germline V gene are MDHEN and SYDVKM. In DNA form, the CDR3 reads TGTGCCAGCAGGTCGGCGATGGGACAGGGAGATTCACCCCTCCACTTT. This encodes CASRSAMGQGDSPLHF. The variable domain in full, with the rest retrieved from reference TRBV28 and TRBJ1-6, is DVKVTQSSRYLVKRTGEKVFLECVQDMDHENMFWYRQDPGLGLRLIYFSYDVKMKEKGDIPEGYSVSREKKERFSLILESASTNQTSMYLCASRSAMGQGDSPLHFGNGTRLTVT.

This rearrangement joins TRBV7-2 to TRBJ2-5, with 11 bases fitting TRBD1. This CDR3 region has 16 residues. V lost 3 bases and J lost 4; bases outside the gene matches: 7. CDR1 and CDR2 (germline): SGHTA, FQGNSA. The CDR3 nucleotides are TGTGCCAGCAGCTTGACCGGGACAGGGGGACGAGAGACCCAGTACTTC. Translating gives CASSLTGTGGRETQYF.

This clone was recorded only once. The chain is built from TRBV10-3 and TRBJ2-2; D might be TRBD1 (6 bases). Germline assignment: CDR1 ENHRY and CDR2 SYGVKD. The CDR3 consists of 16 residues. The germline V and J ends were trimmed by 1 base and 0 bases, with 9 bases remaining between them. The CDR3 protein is CAISEWQGPNTGELFF. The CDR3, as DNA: TGTGCCATCAGTGAGTGGCAGGGGCCGAACACCGGGGAGCTGTTTTTT.

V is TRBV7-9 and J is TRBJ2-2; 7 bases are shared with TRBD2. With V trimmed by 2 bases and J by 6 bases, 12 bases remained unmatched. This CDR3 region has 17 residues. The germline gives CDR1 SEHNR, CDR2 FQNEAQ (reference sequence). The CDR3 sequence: CASSLSSRASGAGELFF. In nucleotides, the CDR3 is TGTGCCAGCAGCTTATCGTCAAGGGCAAGCGGGGCCGGGGAGCTGTTTTTT. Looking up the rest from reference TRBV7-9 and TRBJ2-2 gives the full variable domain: DTGVSQNPRHKITKRGQNVTFRCDPISEHNRLYWYRQTLGQGPEFLTYFQNEAQLEKSRLLSDRFSAERPKGSFSTLEIQRTEQGDSAMYLCASSLSSRASGAGELFFGEGSRLTVL.

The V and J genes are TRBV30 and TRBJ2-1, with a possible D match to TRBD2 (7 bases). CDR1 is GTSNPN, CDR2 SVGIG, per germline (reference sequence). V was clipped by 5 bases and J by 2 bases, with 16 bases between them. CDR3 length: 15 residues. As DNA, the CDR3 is TGTGCCTGGTCAGACTGGGGGGGCCCCTACAATGAGCAGTTCTTC. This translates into CAWSDWGGPYNEQFF.

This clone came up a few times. The CDR3 coding sequence is TGTGCCAGCATAGAGTCTGAGAGGCAGCCCCAGCATTTT. Translating it yields CASIESERQPQHF. The rearrangement uses TRBV6-1 and TRBJ1-5; D remains ambiguous. Looked up from germline, CDR1 is MNHNS and CDR2 is SASEGT. This CDR3 spans 13 amino acids. Between the trimmed V and J ends, which lost 7 bases and 7 bases, there was a span of 14 bases.

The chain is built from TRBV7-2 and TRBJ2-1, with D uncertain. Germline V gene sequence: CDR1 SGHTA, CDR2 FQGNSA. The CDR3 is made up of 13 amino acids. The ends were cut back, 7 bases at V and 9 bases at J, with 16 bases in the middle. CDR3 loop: CASTNYGLSEQFF. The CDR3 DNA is TGTGCCAGCACCAATTATGGGTTGAGTGAGCAGTTCTTC.

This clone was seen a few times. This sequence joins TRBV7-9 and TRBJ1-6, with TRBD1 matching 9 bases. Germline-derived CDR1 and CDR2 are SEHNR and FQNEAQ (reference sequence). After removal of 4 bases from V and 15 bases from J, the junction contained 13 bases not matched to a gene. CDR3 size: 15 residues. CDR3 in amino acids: CASSSSGTGLEILHF. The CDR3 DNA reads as TGTGCCAGCAGCTCATCCGGGACAGGGTTGGAAATCCTCCACTTT.

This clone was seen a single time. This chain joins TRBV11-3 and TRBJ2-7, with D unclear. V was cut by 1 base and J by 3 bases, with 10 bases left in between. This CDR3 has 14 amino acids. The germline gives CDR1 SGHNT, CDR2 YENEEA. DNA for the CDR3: TGTGCCAGCAGCTTAGGGCTAGTCCTCTACGAGCAGTACTTC. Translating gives CASSLGLVLYEQYF.